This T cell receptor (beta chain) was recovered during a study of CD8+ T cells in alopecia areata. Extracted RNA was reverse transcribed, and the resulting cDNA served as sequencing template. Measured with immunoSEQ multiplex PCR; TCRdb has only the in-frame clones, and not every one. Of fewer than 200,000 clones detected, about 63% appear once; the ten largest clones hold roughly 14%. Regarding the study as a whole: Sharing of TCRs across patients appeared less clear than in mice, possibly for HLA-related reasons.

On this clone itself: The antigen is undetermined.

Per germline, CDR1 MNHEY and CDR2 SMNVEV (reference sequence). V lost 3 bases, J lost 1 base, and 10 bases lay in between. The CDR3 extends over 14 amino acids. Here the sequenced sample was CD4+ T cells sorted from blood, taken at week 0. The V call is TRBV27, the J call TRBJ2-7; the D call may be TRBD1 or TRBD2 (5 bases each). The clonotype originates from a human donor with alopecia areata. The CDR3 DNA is TGTGCCAGCAGTTTCACGGGACCGTCCTACGAGCAGTACTTC. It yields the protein CASSFTGPSYEQYF.